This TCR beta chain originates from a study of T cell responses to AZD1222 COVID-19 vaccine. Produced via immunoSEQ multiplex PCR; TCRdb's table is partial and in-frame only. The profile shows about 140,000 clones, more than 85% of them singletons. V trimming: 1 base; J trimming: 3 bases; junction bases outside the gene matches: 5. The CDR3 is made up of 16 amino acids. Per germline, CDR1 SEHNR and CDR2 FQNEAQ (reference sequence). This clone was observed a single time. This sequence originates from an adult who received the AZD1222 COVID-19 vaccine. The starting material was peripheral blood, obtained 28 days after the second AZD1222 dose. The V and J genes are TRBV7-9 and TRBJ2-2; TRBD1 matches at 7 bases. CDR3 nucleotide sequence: TGTGCCAGCAGCTTAGTTACAGGGGTAGACACCGGGGAGCTGTTTTTT. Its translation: CASSLVTGVDTGELFF.